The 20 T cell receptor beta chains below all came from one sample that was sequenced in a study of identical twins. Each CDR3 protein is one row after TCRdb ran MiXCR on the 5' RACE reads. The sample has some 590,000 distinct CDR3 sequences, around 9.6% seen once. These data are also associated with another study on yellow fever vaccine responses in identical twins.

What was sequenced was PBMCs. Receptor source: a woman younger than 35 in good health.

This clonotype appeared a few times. CDR3 nucleotide sequence: TGCGCCAGCAGCCAAGACAGAAGCGTCACTTACACCGGGGAGCTGTTTTTT. Protein: CASSQDRSVTYTGELFF. The chain uses TRBV4-3 and TRBJ2-2; D unclear. CDR1 and CDR2 (germline): LGHNA, YSLEER. The CDR3 spans 17 residues. V lost 0 bases, J lost 3 bases, and 14 bases lay in between.

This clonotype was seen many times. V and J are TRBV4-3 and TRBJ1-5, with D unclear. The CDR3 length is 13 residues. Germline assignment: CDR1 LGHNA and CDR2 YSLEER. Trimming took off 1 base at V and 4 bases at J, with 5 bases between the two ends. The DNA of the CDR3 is TGCGCCAGCAGCCAAGTGGCAAATCAGCCCCAGCATTTT. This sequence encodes CASSQVANQPQHF.

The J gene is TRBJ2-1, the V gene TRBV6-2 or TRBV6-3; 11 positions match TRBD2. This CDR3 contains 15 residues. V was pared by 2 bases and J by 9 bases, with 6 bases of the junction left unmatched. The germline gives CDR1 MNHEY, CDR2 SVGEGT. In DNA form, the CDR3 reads TGTGCCAGCAGTTACCAAGGCCTAGCGGGAGGTGAGCAGTTCTTC. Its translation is CASSYQGLAGGEQFF.

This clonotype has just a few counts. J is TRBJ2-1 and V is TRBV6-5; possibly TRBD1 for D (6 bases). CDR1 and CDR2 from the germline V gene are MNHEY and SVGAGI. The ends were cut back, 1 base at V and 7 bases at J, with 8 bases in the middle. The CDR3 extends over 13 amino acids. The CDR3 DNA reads TGTGCCAGCAGTTACTTAGGACAGAATGAGCAGTTCTTC. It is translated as CASSYLGQNEQFF.

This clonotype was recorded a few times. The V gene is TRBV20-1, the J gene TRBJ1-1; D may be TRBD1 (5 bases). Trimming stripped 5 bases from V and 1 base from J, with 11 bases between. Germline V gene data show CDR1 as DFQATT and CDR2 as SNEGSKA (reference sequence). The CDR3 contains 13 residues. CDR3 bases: TGCAGTGCTCCCCTGACAGCGAACACTGAAGCTTTCTTT. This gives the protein CSAPLTANTEAFF.

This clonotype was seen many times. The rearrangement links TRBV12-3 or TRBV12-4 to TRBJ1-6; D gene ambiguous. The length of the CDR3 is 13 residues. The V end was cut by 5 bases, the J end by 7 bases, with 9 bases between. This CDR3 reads CASSPEVNSPLHF. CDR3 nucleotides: TGTGCCAGCAGTCCAGAGGTGAATTCACCCCTCCACTTT.

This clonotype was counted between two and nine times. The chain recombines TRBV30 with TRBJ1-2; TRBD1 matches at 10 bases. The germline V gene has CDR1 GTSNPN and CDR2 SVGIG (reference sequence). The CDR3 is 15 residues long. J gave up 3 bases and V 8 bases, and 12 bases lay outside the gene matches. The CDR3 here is CALGGQGLTYYGYTF. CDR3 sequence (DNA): TGTGCCCTGGGGGGACAGGGGCTAACTTACTATGGCTACACCTTC.

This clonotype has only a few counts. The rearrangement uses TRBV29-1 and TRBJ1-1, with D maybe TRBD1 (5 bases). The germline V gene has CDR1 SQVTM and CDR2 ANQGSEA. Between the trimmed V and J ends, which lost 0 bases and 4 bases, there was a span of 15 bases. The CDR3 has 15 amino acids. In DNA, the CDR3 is TGCAGCGTTGAAGATCTTGGGGGGTCGAGCACTGAAGCTTTCTTT. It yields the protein CSVEDLGGSSTEAFF. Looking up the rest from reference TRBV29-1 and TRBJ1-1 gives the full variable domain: SAVISQKPSRDICQRGTSLTIQCQVDSQVTMMFWYRQQPGQSLTLIATANQGSEATYESGFVIDKFPISRPNLTFSTLTVSNMSPEDSSIYLCSVEDLGGSSTEAFFGQGTRLTVV.

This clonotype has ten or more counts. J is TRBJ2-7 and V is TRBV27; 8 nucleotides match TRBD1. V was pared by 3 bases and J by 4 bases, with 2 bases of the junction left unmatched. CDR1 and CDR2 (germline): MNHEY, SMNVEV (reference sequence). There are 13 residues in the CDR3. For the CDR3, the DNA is TGTGCCAGCAGTTTGACAGGGGAGTACGAGCAGTACTTC. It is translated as CASSLTGEYEQYF.

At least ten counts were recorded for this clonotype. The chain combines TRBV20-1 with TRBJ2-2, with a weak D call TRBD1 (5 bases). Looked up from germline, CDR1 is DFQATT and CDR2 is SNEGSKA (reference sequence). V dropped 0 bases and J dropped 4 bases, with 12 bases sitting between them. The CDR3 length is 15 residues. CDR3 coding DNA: TGCAGTGCTAGAGATTATGGGGCGCCCACCGGGGAGCTGTTTTTT. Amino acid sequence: CSARDYGAPTGELFF.

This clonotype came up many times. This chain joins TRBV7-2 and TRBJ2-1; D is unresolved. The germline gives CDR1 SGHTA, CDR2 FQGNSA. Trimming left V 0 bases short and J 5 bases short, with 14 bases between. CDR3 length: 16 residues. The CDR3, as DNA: TGTGCCAGCAGCTTAGCGCTTAGGTTACAGAACAATGAGCAGTTCTTC. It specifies CASSLALRLQNNEQFF.

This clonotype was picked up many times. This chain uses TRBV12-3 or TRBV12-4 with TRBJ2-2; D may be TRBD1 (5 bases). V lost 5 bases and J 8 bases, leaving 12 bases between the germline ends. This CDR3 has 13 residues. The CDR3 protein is CASSTQGWGELFF. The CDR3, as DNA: TGTGCCAGCAGTACTCAGGGTTGGGGGGAGCTGTTTTTT.

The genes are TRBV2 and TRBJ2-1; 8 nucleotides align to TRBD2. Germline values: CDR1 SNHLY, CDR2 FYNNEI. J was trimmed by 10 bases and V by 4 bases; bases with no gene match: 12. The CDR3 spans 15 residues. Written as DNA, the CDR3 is TGTGCCAGCAGTGTAGCGGGGCCACCCCAGGGGGAGCAGTTCTTC. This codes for CASSVAGPPQGEQFF.

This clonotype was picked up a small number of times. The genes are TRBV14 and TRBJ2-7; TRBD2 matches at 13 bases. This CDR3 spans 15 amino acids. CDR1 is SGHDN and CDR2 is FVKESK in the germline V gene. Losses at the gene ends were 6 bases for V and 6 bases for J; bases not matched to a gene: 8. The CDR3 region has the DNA TGTGCCAGCAGTCTACTAGCGGGAGGGATCCGCGAGCAGTACTTC. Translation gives CASSLLAGGIREQYF.

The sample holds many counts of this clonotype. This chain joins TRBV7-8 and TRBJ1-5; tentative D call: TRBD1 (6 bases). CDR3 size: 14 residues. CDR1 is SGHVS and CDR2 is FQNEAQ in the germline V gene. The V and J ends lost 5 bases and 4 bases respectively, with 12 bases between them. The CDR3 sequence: CASSAGQINQPQHF. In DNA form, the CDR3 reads TGTGCCAGCAGCGCAGGACAGATTAATCAGCCCCAGCATTTT.

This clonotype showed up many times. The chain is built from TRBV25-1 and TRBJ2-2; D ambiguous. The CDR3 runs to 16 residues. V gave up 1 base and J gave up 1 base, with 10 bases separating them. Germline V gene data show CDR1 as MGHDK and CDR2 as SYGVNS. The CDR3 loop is CASSEFFRQNTGELFF. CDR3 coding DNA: TGTGCCAGCAGTGAATTTTTCCGGCAGAACACCGGGGAGCTGTTTTTT.

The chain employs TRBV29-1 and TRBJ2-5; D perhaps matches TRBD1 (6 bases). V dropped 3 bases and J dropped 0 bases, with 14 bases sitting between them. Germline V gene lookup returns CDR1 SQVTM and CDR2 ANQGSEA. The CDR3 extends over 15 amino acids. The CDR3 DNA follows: TGCAGCGTTGACACAGGGTTGGACTACCAAGAGACCCAGTACTTC. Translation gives CSVDTGLDYQETQYF.

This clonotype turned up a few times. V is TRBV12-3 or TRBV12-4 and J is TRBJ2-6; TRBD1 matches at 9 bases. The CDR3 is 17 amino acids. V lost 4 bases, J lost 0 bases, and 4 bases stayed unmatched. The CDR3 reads CASSWTGAPSGANVLTF. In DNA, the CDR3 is TGTGCCAGCAGTTGGACAGGGGCCCCCTCTGGGGCCAACGTCCTGACTTTC.

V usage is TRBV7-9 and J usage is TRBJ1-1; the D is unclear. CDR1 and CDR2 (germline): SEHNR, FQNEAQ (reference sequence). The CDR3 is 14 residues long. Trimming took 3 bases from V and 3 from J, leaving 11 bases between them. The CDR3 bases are TGTGCCAGCAGCTTTTTCGGAGGCGACACTGAAGCTTTCTTT. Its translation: CASSFFGGDTEAFF.

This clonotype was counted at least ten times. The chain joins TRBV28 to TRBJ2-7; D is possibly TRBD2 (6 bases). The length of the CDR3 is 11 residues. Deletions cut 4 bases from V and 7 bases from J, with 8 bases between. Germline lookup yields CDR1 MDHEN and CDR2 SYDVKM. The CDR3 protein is CASSSRGEQYF. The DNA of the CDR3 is TGTGCCAGCAGTTCCCGGGGGGAGCAGTACTTC.